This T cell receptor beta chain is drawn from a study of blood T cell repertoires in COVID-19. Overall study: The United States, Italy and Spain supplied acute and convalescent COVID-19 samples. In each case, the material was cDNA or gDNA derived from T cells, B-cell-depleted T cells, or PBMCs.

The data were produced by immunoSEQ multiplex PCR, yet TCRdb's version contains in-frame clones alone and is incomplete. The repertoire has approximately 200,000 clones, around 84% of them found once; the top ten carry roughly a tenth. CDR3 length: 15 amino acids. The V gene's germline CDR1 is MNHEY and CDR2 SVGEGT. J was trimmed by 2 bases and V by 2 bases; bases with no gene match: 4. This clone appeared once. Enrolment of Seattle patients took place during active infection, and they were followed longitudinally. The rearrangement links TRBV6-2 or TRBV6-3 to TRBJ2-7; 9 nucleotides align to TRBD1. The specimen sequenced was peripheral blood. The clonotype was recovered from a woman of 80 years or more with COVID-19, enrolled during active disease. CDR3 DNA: TGTGCCAGCAGTTACGGAAGGACAGGGGCCTACGAGCAGTACTTC. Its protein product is CASSYGRTGAYEQYF.